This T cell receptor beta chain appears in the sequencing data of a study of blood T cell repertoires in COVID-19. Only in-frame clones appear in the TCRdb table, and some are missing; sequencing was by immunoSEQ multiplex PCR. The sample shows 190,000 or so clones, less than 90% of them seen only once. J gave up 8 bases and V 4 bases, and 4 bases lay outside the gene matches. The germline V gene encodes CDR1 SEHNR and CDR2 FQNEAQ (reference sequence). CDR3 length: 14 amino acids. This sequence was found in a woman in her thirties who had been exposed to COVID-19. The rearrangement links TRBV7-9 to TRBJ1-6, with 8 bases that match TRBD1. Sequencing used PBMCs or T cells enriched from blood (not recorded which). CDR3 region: CASSSSRGHSPLHF. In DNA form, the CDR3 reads TGTGCCAGCAGCTCAAGCAGGGGGCATTCACCCCTCCACTTT. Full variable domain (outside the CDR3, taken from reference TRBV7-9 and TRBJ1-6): DTGVSQNPRHKITKRGQNVTFRCDPISEHNRLYWYRQTLGQGPEFLTYFQNEAQLEKSRLLSDRFSAERPKGSFSTLEIQRTEQGDSAMYLCASSSSRGHSPLHFGNGTRLTVT.